The entry below describes one T cell receptor beta chain. Antigen: not known. Germline CDR1 SGHKS, CDR2 YYEKEE (reference sequence). There are 17 residues in the CDR3. V lost 1 base to trimming and J lost 8 bases, with 22 bases between them. TCRdb processed the 5' RACE reads anew with MiXCR; each CDR3 protein has one entry. The data show a few hundred thousand distinct CDR3 sequences, around 15% seen once. The data stem from a study of T-cell memory formation after mild COVID-19. Study-wide points: Among CD4+ contracting clones, most were CM and EM, and CD8+ ones EMRA.

Sample: PBMCs or a T cell subset sorted from them (not recorded which). This rearrangement joins TRBV5-5 to TRBJ2-1; D possibly corresponds to TRBD1 (6 bases). The receptor comes from a man aged 18 to 29 who had mild COVID-19 (a few samples of this study predate the infection). Cell type and time point are not known. The CDR3 is CASSLNPSYSGVDEQFF. CDR3 coding DNA: TGTGCCAGCAGCTTGAATCCGTCGTATTCAGGGGTGGATGAGCAGTTCTTC.